This T cell receptor beta chain was recorded in a study of cytomegalovirus exposure and HLA in healthy donors. Study as a whole: Both the 120 or so validation repertoires and the approximately 700 first-cohort repertoires used the same platform, as reported by a later analysis.

Concerning this clone itself: What it binds is unknown.

Study-level points and caveats: Most sequenced TCRs were rare (though some public TCRs occurred in many donors). Reportedly, cytomegalovirus status was diagnosed with high sensitivity and specificity. In vitro, three CMV-associated chains proved specific for CMV antigens.

In germline, CDR1 is MNHEY, CDR2 SMNVEV (reference sequence). With V trimmed by 8 bases and J by 6 bases, 13 bases remained unmatched. This CDR3 comprises 15 residues. The table came from immunoSEQ multiplex PCR; TCRdb's copy has only in-frame clones and leaves some out. The top ten clones hold under 2.5% of a sample with 60,000 or so clones, roughly 94% of them seen once. Source material: PBMCs. J is TRBJ2-7 and V is TRBV27; 10 bases are a match to TRBD2. This TCR was recovered from a man aged 18 to 29 in good health and CMV-seronegative. The CDR3 DNA reads TGTGCCAGCGGTGGCGCTCTAGCGGGAGACGGCGAGCAGTACTTC. Translation: CASGGALAGDGEQYF.